This T cell receptor (beta chain) was recovered during a study of blood T cell repertoires in COVID-19. Background on the study: Spain, Italy and the United States supplied samples that represented acute and convalescent COVID-19.

There are 17 residues in the CDR3. The germline gives CDR1 KGHDR, CDR2 SFDVKD. Trimming cost V 6 bases and J 5 bases; bases outside gene matches: 15. Original analysis: Estimation of nucleated cell counts was performed using reference gene primer amplification. Method: immunoSEQ multiplex PCR; TCRdb's copy keeps in-frame clones and lacks some. V, J and clone size are taken as reported in that table, and D and trimming were inferred from the DNA itself. The profile shows about 190,000 clones, about 85% of them singletons. The sequenced sample was peripheral blood. The genes are TRBV24-1 and TRBJ2-3; TRBD1 agrees at 8 bases. The TCR comes from a man aged 60-69 years with active or convalescent COVID-19. The chain's CDR3 is CATSTPPGQGAGDTQYF. CDR3 bases: TGTGCCACCAGTACGCCACCGGGGCAGGGGGCTGGAGATACGCAGTATTTT.